This T cell receptor beta chain was sequenced in a study of immune evolution from preneoplasia to lung adenocarcinoma. Study-wide background: HLA loss of heterozygosity: around 6.5% AIS, about 15% MIA, around 35% ADC, none AAH. Findings and limits, study-wide: Normal lung had highest clonality; later lesions appeared denser, more diverse.

V shed 0 bases and J shed 1 base, with 15 bases lying between them. Germline assignment: CDR1 SGHAT and CDR2 FQNNGV. The CDR3 runs to 17 residues. Repertoires were generated with immunoSEQ multiplex PCR, while TCRdb's copy carries only in-frame clones and drops some. Counted here are over 9,500 clones, 78% occurring once; the ten biggest clones make up roughly 3.6%. As concerns this clone: Antigen: not known.

The clonotype comes from a person in their sixties or seventies with lung adenocarcinoma. Sequencing was done on a sample of FFPE minimally invasive lung adenocarcinoma tissue. This chain joins TRBV11-2 and TRBJ2-5; D gene unclear. The CDR3 DNA follows: TGTGCCAGCAGCTTAGATTCTGTCTGGGCCCTCCAAGAGACCCAGTACTTC. This translates into CASSLDSVWALQETQYF.